This TCR beta chain was identified in a study of OX40 agonist ivuxolimab in advanced cancers. Overall study context: Each dose-escalation patient presented with hepatocellular carcinoma, melanoma, renal cell or head and neck cancer. Males comprised approximately 81% of the group, whose mean age was approximately 60 years (range 23 to 79).

Collection of blood occurred at baseline, at cycle 4 day 1, and at cycle 7 day 1. Germline CDR1 reads ENHRY; CDR2 reads SYGVKD. J lost 5 bases, V lost 4 bases, and 5 bases had no gene match. There are 16 residues in the CDR3. The data were produced by immunoSEQ multiplex PCR, yet TCRdb's version contains in-frame clones alone and is incomplete. The sample holds more than 85,000 clones, about nine tenths seen once. The J gene is TRBJ2-1, the V gene TRBV10-3, with TRBD2 identical over 13 bases. This sequence originates from an adult with an advanced solid tumor such as melanoma, head and neck, liver or kidney cancer. Material: CD4+ or CD8+ T cells sorted from blood, obtained in a trial of the OX40 agonist ivuxolimab. The CDR3 DNA reads TGTGCCATCAGTGGGGGACTAGCGGGGACCAACAATGAGCAGTTCTTC. Encoded protein: CAISGGLAGTNNEQFF.